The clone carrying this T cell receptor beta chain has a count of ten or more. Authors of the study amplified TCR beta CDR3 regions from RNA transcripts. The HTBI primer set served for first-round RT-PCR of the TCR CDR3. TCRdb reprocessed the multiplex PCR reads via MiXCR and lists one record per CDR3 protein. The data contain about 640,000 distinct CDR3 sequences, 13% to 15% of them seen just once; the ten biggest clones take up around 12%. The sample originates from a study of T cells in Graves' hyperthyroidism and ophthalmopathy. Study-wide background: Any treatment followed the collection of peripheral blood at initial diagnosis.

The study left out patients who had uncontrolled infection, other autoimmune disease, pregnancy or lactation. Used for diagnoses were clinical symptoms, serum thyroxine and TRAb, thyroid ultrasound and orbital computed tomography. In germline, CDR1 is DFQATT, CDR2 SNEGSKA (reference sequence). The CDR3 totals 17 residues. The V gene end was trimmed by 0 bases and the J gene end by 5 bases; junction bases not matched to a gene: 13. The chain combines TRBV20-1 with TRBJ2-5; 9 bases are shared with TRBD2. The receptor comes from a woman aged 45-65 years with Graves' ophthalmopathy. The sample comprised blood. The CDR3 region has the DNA TGCAGTGCTAGAGATCCGACGTCTAGCGGGATAATGGAGACCCAGTACTTC. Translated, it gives CSARDPTSSGIMETQYF.